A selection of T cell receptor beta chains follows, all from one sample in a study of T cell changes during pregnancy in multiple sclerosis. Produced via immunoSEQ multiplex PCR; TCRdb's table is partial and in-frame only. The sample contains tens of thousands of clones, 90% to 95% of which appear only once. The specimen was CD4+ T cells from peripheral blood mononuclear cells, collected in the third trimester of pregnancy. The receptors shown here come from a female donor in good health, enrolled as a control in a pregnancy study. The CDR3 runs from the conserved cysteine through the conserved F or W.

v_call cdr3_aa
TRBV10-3 CAITLKGGLYHTEAFF
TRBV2 CASSPATGYTEAFF
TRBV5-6 CASSLRGALSTEAFF
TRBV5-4 CASIYPPGALVNTEAFF
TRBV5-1 CASRKSGEETQYF
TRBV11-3 CASSLDRLAGLDLNEQFF
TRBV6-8 CASRRIGGTWGGNTIYF
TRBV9 CASSVEARRDEAFF
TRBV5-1 CASSFGGGPSDTQYF
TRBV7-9 CAGEGQAHNEQFF
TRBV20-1 CSAEISGAQYF
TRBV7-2 CASSFDSYEQYF
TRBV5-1 CASSPGQGTNTEAFF
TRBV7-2 CASSFGRGVQETQYF
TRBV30 CAWSRGGHTIYF
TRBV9 CASSGDLGLAGNTGELFF
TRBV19 CASSSAGTGYGNTIYF
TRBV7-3 CASSLTPGADTQYF
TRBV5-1 CASSPRLDSYEQYF
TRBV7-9 CASSSETQRGQGPNSPLHF
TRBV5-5 CASSLDQVNTEAFF
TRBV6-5 CASTRDSQETQYF
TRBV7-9 CASSLGDRGPNTEAFF
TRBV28 CASSANQGIPSGANVLTF
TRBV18 CASSLRGQGIVSYEQYF
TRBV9 CASSVAATGAEQYF
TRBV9 CASSSDTRLAEAFF
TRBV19 CASRQGNQPQHF
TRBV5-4 CASSLTGVGGYTF
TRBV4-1 CASSQGAGRAYEQYF
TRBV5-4 CASSFRSTDTQYF
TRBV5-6 CASSLLTGGTEAFF
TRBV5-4 CASSLVAGGSDSPLHF
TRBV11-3 CASSLAAGVRGNTIYF
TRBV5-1 CASRPGGLGYNEQFF
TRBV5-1 CASNPTGGGGYTF
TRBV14 CASGQTGLMDEQYF
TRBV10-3 CAIRAGATGETQYF
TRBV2 CASSGDRGHTEAFF
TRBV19 CASSQIFQVGLNEQFF